The 12 T cell receptor beta chains reported below all come from one sample, sequenced in a study of T-cell memory formation after mild COVID-19. TCRdb reanalysed the 5' RACE reads using MiXCR and keeps one entry per CDR3 protein. Among a few hundred thousand distinct CDR3 sequences listed, approximately 24% were seen once. The sample was PBMCs or a T cell subset sorted from them (not recorded which). Source of these receptors: an adult woman who had mild COVID-19 (a few samples of this study predate the infection). Cell type and time point are not known.

There are a few counts of this clonotype. The J gene is TRBJ2-5, the V gene TRBV7-9; tentative D call: TRBD1 (5 bases). Germline lookup yields CDR1 SEHNR and CDR2 FQNEAQ (reference sequence). This CDR3 has 15 amino acids. V was clipped by 1 base and J by 5 bases, with 14 bases between them. The CDR3 sequence: CASSLEAQKGETQYF. CDR3 in DNA: TGTGCCAGCAGCTTAGAGGCGCAGAAGGGGGAGACCCAGTACTTC.

At least ten counts were recorded for this clonotype. V gene TRBV7-3 combines with J gene TRBJ2-3; D is possibly TRBD1 or TRBD2 (5 bases each). The CDR3 consists of 15 residues. The germline V and J ends were trimmed by 7 bases and 14 bases, with 28 bases remaining between them. CDR1 and CDR2 from the germline V gene are SGHTA and FQGTGA. CDR3: CASIQGPGTSRPGYF. The CDR3 DNA follows: TGTGCCAGCATTCAGGGTCCCGGGACCTCCCGACCGGGGTATTTT.

This clonotype showed up many times. V and J are TRBV20-1 and TRBJ1-6, with D possibly TRBD1 on 6 matching bases. V was trimmed by 0 bases and J by 6 bases, leaving 15 bases between them. The CDR3 covers 16 residues. CDR1 and CDR2 (germline): DFQATT, SNEGSKA (reference sequence). The CDR3 DNA reads TGCAGTGCTAGAGATGGGGGGGCAGCCACTAATTCACCCCTCCACTTT. It encodes CSARDGGAATNSPLHF.

The chain joins TRBV20-1 to TRBJ2-7, with TRBD2 matching 7 bases. Losses at the gene ends were 3 bases for V and 0 bases for J; bases not matched to a gene: 11. The V gene's germline CDR1 is DFQATT and CDR2 SNEGSKA (reference sequence). The CDR3 length is 16 residues. CDR3 nucleotides: TGCAGTGCTAGCGGCAGGAGAGCGGGGAGCTCCTACGAGCAGTACTTC. This encodes CSASGRRAGSSYEQYF.

This chain uses TRBV5-1 with TRBJ2-1; D gene ambiguous. Deletions cut 0 bases from V and 2 bases from J, with 9 bases between. Germline CDR1 SGHRS, CDR2 YFSETQ. The CDR3 loop spans 15 amino acids. The CDR3 loop reads CASSLGNGPYNEQFF. The CDR3 DNA sequence: TGCGCCAGCAGCTTGGGGAACGGGCCCTACAATGAGCAGTTCTTC.

J is TRBJ1-1 and V is TRBV7-2; 9 bases line up with TRBD1. CDR3 length: 15 residues. Germline CDR1 is SGHTA and CDR2 is FQGNSA. The ends lost 4 bases at V and 8 bases at J; junction bases unmatched: 11. This chain's CDR3 is CASSSSLRQGEEAFF. The CDR3 DNA is TGTGCCAGCAGCTCCAGCCTGCGACAGGGGGAAGAAGCTTTCTTT.

The gene calls are TRBV20-1 and TRBJ1-2; the D is unclear. V lost 2 bases, J lost 7 bases, and 8 bases lay in between. The CDR3 extends over 11 amino acids. CDR1 and CDR2 (germline): DFQATT, SNEGSKA (reference sequence). Here the CDR3 reads CSARKGSGYTF. The CDR3 DNA reads as TGCAGTGCTAGAAAGGGCAGTGGCTACACCTTC.

The sample holds a few counts of this clonotype. The genes are TRBV24-1 and TRBJ2-2, with D possibly matching TRBD2 (6 bases). V shed 4 bases and J shed 2 bases, with 16 bases lying between them. The CDR3 length is 17 residues. The germline V gene encodes CDR1 KGHDR and CDR2 SFDVKD. CDR3: CATSDPGLPDNTGELFF. The CDR3 DNA follows: TGTGCCACCAGTGACCCAGGACTACCGGATAACACCGGGGAGCTGTTTTTT.

The genes are TRBV6-2 or TRBV6-3 and TRBJ2-5, with TRBD1 as a possible D gene (5 bases). The germline gives CDR1 MNHEY, CDR2 SVGEGT. This CDR3 comprises 14 residues. With 6 bases removed from V and 5 bases from J, the gap between germline ends came to 16 bases. The CDR3 here is CASSRSGKGETQYF. For the CDR3, the DNA is TGTGCCAGCAGCCGATCAGGGAAGGGGGAGACCCAGTACTTC.

The sample holds a few counts of this clonotype. V and J are TRBV18 and TRBJ1-1; 11 positions match TRBD1. The CDR3 runs to 16 residues. Trimming took 4 bases from V and 0 from J; bases not matched to a gene: 4. Germline values: CDR1 KGHSH, CDR2 LQKENI. CDR3 amino acids: CASSRTGGGLNTEAFF. CDR3 coding DNA: TGTGCCAGCTCACGGACAGGGGGCGGGTTGAACACTGAAGCTTTCTTT.

This chain links TRBV6-5 with TRBJ2-7; maybe TRBD1 (5 bases). The V gene's germline CDR1 is MNHEY and CDR2 SVGAGI. The CDR3 has 11 amino acids. Trimming removed 8 bases from V and 6 bases from J, with 11 bases in between. The CDR3 reads CASSQASEQYF. As DNA, the CDR3 is TGTGCCAGCTCACAGGCATCCGAGCAGTACTTC.

This clonotype was counted a few times. V gene TRBV5-1 combines with J gene TRBJ2-7, with 9 nucleotides matching TRBD2. Germline assignment: CDR1 SGHRS and CDR2 YFSETQ. J lost 6 bases, V lost 6 bases, and 16 bases had no gene match. The CDR3 loop spans 16 amino acids. The CDR3 loop reads CASTHFSGSTGSEQYF. CDR3 coding DNA: TGCGCCAGCACCCATTTTAGCGGGAGCACGGGGAGCGAGCAGTACTTC.